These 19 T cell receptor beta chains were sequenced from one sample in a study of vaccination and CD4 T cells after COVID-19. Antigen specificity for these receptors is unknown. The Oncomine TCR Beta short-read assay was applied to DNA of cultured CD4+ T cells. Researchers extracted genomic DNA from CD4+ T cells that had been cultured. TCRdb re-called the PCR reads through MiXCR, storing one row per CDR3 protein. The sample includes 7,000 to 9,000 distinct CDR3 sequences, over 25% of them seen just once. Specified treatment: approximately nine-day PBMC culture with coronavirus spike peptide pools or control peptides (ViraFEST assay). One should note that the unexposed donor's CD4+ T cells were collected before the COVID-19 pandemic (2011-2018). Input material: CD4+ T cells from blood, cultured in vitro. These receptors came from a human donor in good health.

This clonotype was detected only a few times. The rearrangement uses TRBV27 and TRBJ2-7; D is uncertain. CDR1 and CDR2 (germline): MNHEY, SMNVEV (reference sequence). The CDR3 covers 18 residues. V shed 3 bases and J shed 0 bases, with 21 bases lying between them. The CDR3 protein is CASSFVPGPTFSSYEQYF. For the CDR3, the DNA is TGTGCCAGCAGTTTCGTACCGGGCCCAACCTTCAGCTCCTACGAGCAGTACTTC.

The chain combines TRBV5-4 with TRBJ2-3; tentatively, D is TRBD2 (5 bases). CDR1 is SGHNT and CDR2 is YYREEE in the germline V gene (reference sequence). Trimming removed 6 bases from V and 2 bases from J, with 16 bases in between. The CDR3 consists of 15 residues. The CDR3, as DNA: TGTGCCAGCAAGGGCGGACTTCCCTTCACAGATACGCAGTATTTT. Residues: CASKGGLPFTDTQYF.

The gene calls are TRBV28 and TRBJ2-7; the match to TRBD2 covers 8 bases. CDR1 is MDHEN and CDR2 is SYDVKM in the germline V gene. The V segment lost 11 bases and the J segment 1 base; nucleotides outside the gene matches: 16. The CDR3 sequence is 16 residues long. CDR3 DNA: TGTGCCTACGGGAAGGTCACTAGCGGAGCGTCCTACGAGCAGTACTTC. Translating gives CAYGKVTSGASYEQYF.

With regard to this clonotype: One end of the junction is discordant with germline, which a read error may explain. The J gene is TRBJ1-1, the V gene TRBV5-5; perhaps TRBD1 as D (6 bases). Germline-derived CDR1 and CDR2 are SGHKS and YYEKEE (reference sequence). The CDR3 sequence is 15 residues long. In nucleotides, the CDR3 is TGTGCCAGCTTCAATAGGGGGGCCGTGGACACTGAAGCTTTCTTC. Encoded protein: CASFNRGAVDTEAFF.

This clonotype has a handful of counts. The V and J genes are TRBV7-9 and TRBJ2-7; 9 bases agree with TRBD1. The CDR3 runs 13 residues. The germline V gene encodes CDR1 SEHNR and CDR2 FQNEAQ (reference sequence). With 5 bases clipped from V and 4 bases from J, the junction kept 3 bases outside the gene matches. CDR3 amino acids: CASSQQGAYEQYF. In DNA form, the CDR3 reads TGTGCCAGCAGCCAACAGGGGGCATACGAGCAGTACTTC. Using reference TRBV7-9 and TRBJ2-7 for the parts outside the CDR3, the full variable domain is DTGVSQNPRHKITKRGQNVTFRCDPISEHNRLYWYRQTLGQGPEFLTYFQNEAQLEKSRLLSDRFSAERPKGSFSTLEIQRTEQGDSAMYLCASSQQGAYEQYFGPGTRLTVT.

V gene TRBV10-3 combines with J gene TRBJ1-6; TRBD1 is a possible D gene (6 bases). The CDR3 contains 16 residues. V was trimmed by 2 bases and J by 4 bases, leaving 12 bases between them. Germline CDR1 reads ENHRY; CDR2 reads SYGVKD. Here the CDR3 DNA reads TGTGCCATCAGTGAGGACGGACAGACATATAATTCACCCCTCCACTTT. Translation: CAISEDGQTYNSPLHF.

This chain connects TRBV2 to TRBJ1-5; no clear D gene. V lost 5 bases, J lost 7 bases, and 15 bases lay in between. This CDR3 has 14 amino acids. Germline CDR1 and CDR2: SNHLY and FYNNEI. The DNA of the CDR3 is TGTGCCAGCAGTCCCACCGGGTCCGGGCAGCCCCAGCATTTT. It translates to CASSPTGSGQPQHF.

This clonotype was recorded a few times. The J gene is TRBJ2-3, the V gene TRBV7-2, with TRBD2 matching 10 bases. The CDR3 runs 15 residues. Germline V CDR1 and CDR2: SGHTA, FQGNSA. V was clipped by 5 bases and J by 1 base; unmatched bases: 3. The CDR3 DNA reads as TGTGCCAGCAGCCCCAGCGGGAGGGGCACAGATACGCAGTATTTT. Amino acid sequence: CASSPSGRGTDTQYF.

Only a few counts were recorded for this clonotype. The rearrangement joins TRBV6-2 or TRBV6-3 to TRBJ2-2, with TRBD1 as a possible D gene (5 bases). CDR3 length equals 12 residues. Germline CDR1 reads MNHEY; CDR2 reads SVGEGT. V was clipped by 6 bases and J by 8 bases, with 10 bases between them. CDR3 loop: CASSPRVGELFF. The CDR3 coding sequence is TGTGCCAGCAGCCCCAGGGTTGGGGAGCTGTTTTTT.

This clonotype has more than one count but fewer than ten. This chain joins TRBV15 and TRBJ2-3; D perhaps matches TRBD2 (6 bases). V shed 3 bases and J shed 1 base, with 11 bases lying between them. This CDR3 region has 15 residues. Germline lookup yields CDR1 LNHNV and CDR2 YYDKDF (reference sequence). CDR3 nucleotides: TGTGCCACCAGCAGCCGATCGGGAGGCACAGATACGCAGTATTTT. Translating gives CATSSRSGGTDTQYF.

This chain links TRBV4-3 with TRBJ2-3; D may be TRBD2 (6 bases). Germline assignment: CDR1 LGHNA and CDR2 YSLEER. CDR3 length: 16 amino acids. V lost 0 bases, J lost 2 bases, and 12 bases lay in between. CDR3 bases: TGCGCCAGCAGCCAAGATGGACTGGGACTCACAGATACGCAGTATTTT. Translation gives CASSQDGLGLTDTQYF.

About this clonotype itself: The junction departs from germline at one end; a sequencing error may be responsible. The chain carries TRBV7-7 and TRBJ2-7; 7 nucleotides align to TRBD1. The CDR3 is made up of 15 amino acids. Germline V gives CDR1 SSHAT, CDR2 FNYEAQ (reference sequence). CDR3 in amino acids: CASSLDSGGTYEQYF. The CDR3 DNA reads TGTGCTAGCAGCTTGGACTCAGGGGGAACCTACGAGCAGTACTTC.

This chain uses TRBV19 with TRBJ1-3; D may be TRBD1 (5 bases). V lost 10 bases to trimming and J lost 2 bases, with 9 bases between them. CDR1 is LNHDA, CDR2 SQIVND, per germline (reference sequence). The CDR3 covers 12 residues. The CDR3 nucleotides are TGTGCCACGCAGGGCCCTGGAAACACCATATATTTT. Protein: CATQGPGNTIYF.

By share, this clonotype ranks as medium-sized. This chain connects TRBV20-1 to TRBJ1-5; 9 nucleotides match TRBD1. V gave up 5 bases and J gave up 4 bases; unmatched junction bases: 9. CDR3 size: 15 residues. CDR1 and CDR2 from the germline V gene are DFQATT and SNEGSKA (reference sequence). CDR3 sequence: CSAESRDRVNQPQHF. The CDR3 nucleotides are TGCAGTGCTGAGAGCCGGGACAGGGTAAATCAGCCCCAGCATTTT.

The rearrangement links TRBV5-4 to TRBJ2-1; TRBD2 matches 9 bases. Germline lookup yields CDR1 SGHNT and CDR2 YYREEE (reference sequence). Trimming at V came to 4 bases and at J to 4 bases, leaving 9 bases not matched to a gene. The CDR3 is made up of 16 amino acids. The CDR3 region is CASSPSSGNLYNEQFF. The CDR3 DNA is TGTGCCAGCAGCCCCTCTAGCGGGAACTTATACAATGAGCAGTTCTTC. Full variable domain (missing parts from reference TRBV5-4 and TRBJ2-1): ETGVTQSPTHLIKTRGQQVTLRCSSQSGHNTVSWYQQALGQGPQFIFQYYREEENGRGNFPPRFSGLQFPNYSSELNVNALELDDSALYLCASSPSSGNLYNEQFFGPGTRLTVL.

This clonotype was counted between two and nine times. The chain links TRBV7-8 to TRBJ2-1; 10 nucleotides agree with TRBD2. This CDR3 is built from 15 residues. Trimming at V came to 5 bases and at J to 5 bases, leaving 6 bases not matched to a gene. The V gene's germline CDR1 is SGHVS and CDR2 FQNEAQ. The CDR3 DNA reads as TGTGCCAGCAGCCTTGCTAGCGGGAGCCACAATGAGCAGTTCTTC. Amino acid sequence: CASSLASGSHNEQFF.

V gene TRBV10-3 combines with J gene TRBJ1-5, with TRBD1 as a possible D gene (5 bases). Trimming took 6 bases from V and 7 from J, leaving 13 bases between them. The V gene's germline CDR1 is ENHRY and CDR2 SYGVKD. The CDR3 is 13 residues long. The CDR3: CAISLGAGQPQHF. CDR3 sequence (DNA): TGTGCCATCAGCCTCGGGGCTGGGCAGCCCCAGCATTTT.

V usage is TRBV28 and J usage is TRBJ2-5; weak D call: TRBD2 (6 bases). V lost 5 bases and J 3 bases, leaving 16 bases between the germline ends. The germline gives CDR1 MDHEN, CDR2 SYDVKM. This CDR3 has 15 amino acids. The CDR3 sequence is CASSPGGLQKETQYF. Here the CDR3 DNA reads TGTGCCAGCAGTCCCGGGGGACTTCAGAAAGAGACCCAGTACTTC.

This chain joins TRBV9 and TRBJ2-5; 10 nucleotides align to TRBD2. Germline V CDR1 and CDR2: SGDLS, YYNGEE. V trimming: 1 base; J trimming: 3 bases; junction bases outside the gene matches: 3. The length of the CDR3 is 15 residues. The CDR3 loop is CASSVRAGGKETQYF. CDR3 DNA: TGTGCCAGCAGCGTAAGAGCGGGAGGGAAAGAGACCCAGTACTTC.